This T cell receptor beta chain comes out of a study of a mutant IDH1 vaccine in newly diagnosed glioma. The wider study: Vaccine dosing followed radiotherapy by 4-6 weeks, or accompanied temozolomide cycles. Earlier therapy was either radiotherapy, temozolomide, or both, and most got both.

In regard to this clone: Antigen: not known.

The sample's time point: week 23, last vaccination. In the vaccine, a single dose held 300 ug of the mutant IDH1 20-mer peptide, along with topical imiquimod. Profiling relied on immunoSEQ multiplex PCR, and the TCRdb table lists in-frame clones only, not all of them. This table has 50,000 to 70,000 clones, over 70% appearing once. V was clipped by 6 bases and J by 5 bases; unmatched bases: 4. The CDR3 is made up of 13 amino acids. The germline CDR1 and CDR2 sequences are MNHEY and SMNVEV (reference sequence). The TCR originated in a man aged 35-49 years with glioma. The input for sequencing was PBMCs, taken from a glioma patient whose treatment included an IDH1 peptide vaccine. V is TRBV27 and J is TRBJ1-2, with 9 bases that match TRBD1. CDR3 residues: CASRGQGHYGYTF. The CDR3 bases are TGTGCCAGCAGGGGACAGGGCCATTATGGCTACACCTTC.